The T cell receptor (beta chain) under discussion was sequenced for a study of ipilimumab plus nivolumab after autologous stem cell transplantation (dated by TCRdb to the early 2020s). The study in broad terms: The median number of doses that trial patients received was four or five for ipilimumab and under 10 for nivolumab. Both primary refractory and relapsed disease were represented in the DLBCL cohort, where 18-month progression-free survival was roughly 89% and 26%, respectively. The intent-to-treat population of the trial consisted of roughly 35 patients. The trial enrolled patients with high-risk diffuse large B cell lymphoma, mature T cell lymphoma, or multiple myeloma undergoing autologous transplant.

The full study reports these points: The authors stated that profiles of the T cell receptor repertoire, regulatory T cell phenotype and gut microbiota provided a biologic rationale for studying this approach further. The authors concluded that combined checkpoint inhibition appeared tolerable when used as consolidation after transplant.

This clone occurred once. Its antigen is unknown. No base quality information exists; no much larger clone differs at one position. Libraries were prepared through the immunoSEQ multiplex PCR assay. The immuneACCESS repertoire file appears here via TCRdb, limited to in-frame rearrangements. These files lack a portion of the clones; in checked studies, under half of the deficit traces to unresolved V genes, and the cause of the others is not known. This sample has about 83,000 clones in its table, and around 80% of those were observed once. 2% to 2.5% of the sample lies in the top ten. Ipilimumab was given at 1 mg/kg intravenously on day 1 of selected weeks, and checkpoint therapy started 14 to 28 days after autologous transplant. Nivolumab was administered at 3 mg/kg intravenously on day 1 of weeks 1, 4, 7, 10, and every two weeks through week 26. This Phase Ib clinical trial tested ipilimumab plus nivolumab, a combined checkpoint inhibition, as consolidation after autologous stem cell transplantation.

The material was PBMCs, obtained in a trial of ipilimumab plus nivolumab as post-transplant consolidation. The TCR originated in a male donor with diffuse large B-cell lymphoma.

The DNA sequence is TGTGCCAGCAGTGAAGGATTAGCCAAAAACATTCAGTACTTC. This sequence encodes CASSEGLAKNIQYF. This chain joins TRBV6-5 to TRBJ2-4; no D gene is confidently identified. For CDR1 and CDR2, the germline V gene lists MNHEY and SVGAGI. V and J lose 5 bases and 0 bases, and a span of 8 bases separates them. The CDR3 measures 14 amino acids from cysteine to phenylalanine. Only the CDR3 DNA is retained, 42 bases long and in frame from the first base.